The source of this T cell receptor beta chain is a study of blood T cells in healthy people across ages (dated by TCRdb to between 2014 and 2016). About the investigation overall: In model experiments, template switching captured about one uniquely barcoded TCR beta cDNA molecule for every two T cells. Using deep sequencing normalized with unique cDNA molecular identifiers, the study measured how TCR beta repertoire diversity changes with age. The donors were split into four age groups: young (average around 16 years), middle-aged (more than 35), aged (over 55) and long-lived (about 74). To avoid experimental bias, donors of different ages were spread randomly across the sequencing lanes. Using the same blood draw, the study looked at two additional independent replicas of 1 million unique cDNA reads for two donors, one aged 18 to 29 and the other aged 80 or older. Study-wide conclusions, independent of this receptor: The CMV infection status of donors was not known, potentially confounding age-related changes in expanded clonotypes. Observed TCR beta diversity per million T cells fell roughly linearly with age, and a significant reduction was already apparent by age about 43. Because profiling used bulk unsorted PBMCs, naive and antigen-experienced compartments could not be compared conclusively. The long-lived group showed more naive CD4+ T cells, fewer expanded clones and increased TCR diversity than the aged group, suggesting age selection. Estimates of total diversity from one million sequenced T cells were regarded as lower bounds and underestimates. The percentage of naive T cells measured by flow cytometry correlated strongly with observed TCR beta diversity.

V is reduced by 7 bases and J by 4 bases, leaving a spacing of 13 bases between them. The germline V gene specifies MNHNS as CDR1 and SASEGT as CDR2. Spanning cysteine to phenylalanine, the CDR3 consists of 13 amino acids. Only CDR3 DNA is held: 39 bases, read in frame from base 1. Libraries were built with 5' RACE. The sequencing machine was an Illumina HiSeq 2500. The second PCR ran for roughly 7 to 12 cycles and used a J-beta primer mix along with a sample-barcoded 5' primer. A template-switch 5' adaptor carrying 12 random nucleotides introduced a unique molecular identifier onto each TCR beta cDNA molecule. Each sample yielded at least 3 million CDR3-containing paired-end reads. First-strand cDNA synthesis was performed from all RNA using the Mint cDNA synthesis kit, with priming by a TRBC-specific oligonucleotide. After uracil-DNA glycosylase treatment, a first 18-cycle PCR used universal primers M1SS and BC2_uni_R on all cDNA. The original pipeline was this. For normalization, 1 million high-quality reads were randomly selected from each sample, with every read carrying a distinct molecular identifier. Instead of being binned into consensus sequences, reads with shared molecular identifiers were discarded. MiTCR, run with a Q25 quality threshold and the strictest error-elimination algorithm, handled CDR3 identification, clonotype clustering and error correction. Lower-bound total TCR beta diversity was estimated with a nonparametric unseen species model using Euler transformation. TCRdb reprocessing: public reads trimmed at Q25 with fastp, clones called with MiXCR, in-frame beta chains kept. Duplicate CDR3 protein sequences are folded into a single record with the most common DNA and genes. The V and J calls here are based on TCRdb, not the publication. This sample gives 1.2 million to 1.5 million distinct CDR3 sequences in total; around two fifths of them show up just once. Of the sample, roughly 7.9% is held by the ten largest clones.

The donors were a few dozen Caucasian individuals from Russia, aged about 6 to 95 years, who were systemically healthy. About 10 milliliters of peripheral blood were collected from each donor into EDTA-treated Vacutainer tubes. Ficoll-Paque density-gradient centrifugation was used to isolate PBMCs, with at least 6 million per sample. Total RNA was extracted from PBMCs with Trizol reagent, with at least 6 micrograms obtained per sample. The percentages of naive CD45RAhigh/CD27high T cells were determined by flow cytometry on a PBMC aliquot from every donor. Concerning this clonotype: Its recognized antigen is unknown. Base qualities are not recorded, but no much larger clone differs from it by a single base.

The chain employs TRBV6-1 and TRBJ1-1; no confident D gene assignment can be made. The sequenced sample was blood. This clonotype was obtained from a woman aged 18-29 years in good health. Here is the DNA: TGTGCCAGCAAGGAGGGCGCGGGCACTGAAGCTTTCTTT. Translated, it reads CASKEGAGTEAFF.